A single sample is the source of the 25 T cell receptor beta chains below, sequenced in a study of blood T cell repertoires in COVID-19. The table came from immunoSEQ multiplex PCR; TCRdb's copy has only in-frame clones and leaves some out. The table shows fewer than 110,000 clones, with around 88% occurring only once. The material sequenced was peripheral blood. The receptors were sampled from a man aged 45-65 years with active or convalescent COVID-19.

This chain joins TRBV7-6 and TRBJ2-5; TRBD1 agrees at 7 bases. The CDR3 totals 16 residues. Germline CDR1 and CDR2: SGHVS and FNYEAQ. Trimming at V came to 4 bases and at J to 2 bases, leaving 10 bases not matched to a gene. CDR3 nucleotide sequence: TGTGCCAGCAGCTCGCGGCTGACAGGGTCTCAAGAGACCCAGTACTTC. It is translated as CASSSRLTGSQETQYF.

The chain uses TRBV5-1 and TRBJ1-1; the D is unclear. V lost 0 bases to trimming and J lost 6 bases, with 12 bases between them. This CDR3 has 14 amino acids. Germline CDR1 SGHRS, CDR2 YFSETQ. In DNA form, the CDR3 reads TGCGCCAGCAGCTTGGTGTCGGGTCAAGCTGAAGCTTTCTTT. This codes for CASSLVSGQAEAFF.

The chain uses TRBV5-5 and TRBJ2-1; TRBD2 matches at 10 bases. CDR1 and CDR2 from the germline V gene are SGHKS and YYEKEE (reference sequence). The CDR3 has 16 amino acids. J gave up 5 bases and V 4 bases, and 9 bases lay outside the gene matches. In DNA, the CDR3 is TGTGCCAGCAGCCCCACCGGGACTAGCGACGACAATGAGCAGTTCTTC. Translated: CASSPTGTSDDNEQFF. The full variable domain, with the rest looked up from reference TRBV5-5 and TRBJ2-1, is DAGVTQSPTHLIKTRGQQVTLRCSPISGHKSVSWYQQVLGQGPQFIFQYYEKEERGRGNFPDRFSARQFPNYSSELNVNALLLGDSALYLCASSPTGTSDDNEQFFGPGTRLTVL.

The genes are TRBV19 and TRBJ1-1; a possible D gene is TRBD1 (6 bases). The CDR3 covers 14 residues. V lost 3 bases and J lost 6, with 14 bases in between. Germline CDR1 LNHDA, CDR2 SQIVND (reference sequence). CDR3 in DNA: TGTGCCAGTAGTATGGGGACACACGGGGCTGAAGCTTTCTTT. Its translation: CASSMGTHGAEAFF.

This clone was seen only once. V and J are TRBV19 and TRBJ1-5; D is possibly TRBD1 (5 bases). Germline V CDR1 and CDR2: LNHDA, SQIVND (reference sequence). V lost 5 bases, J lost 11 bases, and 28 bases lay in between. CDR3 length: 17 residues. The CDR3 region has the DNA TGTGCCAGTAGTCCCCACCTCGGGACTTCCCGCCTAGTAGCCCAGCATTTT. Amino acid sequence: CASSPHLGTSRLVAQHF.

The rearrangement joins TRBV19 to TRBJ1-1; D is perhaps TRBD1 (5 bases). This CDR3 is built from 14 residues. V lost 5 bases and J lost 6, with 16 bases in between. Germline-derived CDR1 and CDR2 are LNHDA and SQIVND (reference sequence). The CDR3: CASSLGRAGSEAFF. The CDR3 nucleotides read TGTGCCAGTAGTCTCGGGCGCGCAGGGTCTGAAGCTTTCTTT.

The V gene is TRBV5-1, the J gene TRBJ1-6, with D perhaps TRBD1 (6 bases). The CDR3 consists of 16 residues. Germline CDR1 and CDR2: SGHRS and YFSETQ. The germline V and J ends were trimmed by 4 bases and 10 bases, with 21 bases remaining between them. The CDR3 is CASSPSNRDRWSPLHF. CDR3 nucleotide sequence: TGCGCCAGCAGCCCTTCAAACAGGGACCGGTGGTCACCCCTCCACTTT.

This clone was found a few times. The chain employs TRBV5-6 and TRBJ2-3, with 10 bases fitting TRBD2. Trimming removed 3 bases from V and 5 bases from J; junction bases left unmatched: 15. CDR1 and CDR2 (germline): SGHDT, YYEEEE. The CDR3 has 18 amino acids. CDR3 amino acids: CASSSGGLAGVFGDTQYF. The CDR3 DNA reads TGTGCCAGCAGCTCTGGGGGGCTAGCGGGAGTTTTTGGAGATACGCAGTATTTT. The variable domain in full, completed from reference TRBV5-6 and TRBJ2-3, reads DAGVTQSPTHLIKTRGQQVTLRCSPKSGHDTVSWYQQALGQGPQFIFQYYEEEERQRGNFPDRFSGHQFPNYSSELNVNALLLGDSALYLCASSSGGLAGVFGDTQYFGPGTRLTVL.

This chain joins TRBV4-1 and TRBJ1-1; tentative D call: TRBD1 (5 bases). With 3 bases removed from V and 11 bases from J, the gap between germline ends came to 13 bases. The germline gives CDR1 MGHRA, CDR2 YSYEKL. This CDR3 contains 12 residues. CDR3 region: CASSQTGQRAFF. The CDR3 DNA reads TGCGCCAGCAGCCAGACTGGACAAAGGGCTTTCTTT.

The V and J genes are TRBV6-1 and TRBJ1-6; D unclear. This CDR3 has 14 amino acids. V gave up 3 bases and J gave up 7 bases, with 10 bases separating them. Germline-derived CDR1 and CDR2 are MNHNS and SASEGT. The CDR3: CASSDRLSNSPLHF. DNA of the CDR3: TGTGCCAGCAGTGACAGACTCTCCAATTCACCCCTCCACTTT.

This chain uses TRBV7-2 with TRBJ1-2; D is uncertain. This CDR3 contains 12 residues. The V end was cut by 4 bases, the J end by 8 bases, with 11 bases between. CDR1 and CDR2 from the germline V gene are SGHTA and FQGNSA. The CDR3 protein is CASSSGSKGYTF. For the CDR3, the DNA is TGTGCCAGCAGCTCAGGTTCTAAGGGCTACACCTTC.

In DNA, the CDR3 is TGTGCCAGCAGCCAGTGGGCGGGAGGCTCCTACAATGAGCAGTTCTTC. Protein: CASSQWAGGSYNEQFF. The chain has TRBV5-4 and TRBJ2-1; 8 positions agree with TRBD2. The trim removed 4 bases at V and 0 bases at J, leaving 6 bases unmatched. Germline CDR1 SGHNT, CDR2 YYREEE (reference sequence). The CDR3 is 16 residues long.

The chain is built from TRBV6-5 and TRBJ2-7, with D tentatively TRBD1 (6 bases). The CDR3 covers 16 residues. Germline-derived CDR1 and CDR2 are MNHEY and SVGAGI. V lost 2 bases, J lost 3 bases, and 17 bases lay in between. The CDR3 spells CASSYPLQTGGYEQYF. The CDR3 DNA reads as TGTGCCAGCAGTTACCCTCTTCAGACAGGCGGCTACGAGCAGTACTTC.

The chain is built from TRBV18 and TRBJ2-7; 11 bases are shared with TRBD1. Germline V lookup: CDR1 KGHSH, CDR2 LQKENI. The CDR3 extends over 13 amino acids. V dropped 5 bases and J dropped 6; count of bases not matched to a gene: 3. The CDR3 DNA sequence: TGTGCCAGCTCAGGGACAGGGGGTGTCGAGCAGTACTTC. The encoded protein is CASSGTGGVEQYF. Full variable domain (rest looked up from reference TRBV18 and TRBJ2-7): NAGVMQNPRHLVRRRGQEARLRCSPMKGHSHVYWYRQLPEEGLKFMVYLQKENIIDESGMPKERFSAEFPKEGPSILRIQQVVRGDSAAYFCASSGTGGVEQYFGPGTRLTVT.

Here the CDR3 reads CASSQEETCSFF. The CDR3, as DNA: TGCGCCAGCAGCCAAGAGGAGACCTGCTCGTTCTTC. The chain links TRBV4-3 to TRBJ2-1; D unclear. Looked up from germline, CDR1 is LGHNA and CDR2 is YSLEER. CDR3 length equals 12 residues. Trimming took off 0 bases at V and 15 bases at J, with 12 bases between the two ends.

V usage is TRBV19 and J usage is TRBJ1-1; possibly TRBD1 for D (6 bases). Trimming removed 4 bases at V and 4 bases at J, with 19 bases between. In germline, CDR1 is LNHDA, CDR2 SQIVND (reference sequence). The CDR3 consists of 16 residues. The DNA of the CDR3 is TGTGCCAGTAGTACGGGGGGGGCGCTGGGAAGCACTGAAGCTTTCTTT. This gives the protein CASSTGGALGSTEAFF.

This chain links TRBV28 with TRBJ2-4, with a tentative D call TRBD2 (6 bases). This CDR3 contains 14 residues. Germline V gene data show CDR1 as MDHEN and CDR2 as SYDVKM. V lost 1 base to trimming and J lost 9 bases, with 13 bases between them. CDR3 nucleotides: TGTGCCAGCAGTTTATCAGTGGGACTGAGCATTCAGTACTTC. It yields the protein CASSLSVGLSIQYF.

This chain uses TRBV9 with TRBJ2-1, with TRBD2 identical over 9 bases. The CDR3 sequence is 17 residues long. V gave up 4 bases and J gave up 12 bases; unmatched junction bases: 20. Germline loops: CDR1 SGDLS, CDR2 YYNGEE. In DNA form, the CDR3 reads TGTGCCAGCAGCCCAACTCCCCAACCGGGACTAGCCGGGGGGCAGTTCTTC. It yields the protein CASSPTPQPGLAGGQFF.

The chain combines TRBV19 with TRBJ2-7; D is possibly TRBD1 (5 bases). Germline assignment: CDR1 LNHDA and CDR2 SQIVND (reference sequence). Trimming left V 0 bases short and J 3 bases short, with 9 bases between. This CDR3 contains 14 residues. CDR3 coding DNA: TGTGCCAGTAGTATAGATACGACAGTCTACGAGCAGTACTTC. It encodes CASSIDTTVYEQYF.

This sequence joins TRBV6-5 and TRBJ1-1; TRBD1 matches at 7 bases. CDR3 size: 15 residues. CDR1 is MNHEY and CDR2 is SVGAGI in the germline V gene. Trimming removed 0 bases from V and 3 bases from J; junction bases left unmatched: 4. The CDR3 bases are TGTGCCAGCAGTTACTCGCGGCAGGGGGACACTGAAGCTTTCTTT. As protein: CASSYSRQGDTEAFF.

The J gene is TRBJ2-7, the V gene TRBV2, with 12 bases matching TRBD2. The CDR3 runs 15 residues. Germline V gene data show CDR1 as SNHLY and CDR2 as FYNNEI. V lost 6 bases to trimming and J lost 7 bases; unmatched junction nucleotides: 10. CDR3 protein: CASRPSGRAVGEQYF. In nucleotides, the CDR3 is TGTGCCAGCAGACCTAGCGGGAGGGCCGTAGGGGAGCAGTACTTC. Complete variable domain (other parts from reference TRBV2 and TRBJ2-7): EPEVTQTPSHQVTQMGQEVILRCVPISNHLYFYWYRQILGQKVEFLVSFYNNEISEKSEIFDDQFSVERPDGSNFTLKIRSTKLEDSAMYFCASRPSGRAVGEQYFGPGTRLTVT.

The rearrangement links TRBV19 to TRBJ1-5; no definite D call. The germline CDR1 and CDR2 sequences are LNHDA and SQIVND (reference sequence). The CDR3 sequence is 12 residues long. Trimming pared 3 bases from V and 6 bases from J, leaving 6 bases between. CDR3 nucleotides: TGTGCCAGTAGTATCAAGCCTCAGCCCCAGCATTTT. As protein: CASSIKPQPQHF.

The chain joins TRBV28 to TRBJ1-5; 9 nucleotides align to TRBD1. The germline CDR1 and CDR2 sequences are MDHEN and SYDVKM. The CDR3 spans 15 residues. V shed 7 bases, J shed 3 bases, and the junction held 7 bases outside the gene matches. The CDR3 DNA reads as TGTGCCAGCACCAGGGACAGGGAGGTCAATCAGCCCCAGCATTTT. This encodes CASTRDREVNQPQHF.

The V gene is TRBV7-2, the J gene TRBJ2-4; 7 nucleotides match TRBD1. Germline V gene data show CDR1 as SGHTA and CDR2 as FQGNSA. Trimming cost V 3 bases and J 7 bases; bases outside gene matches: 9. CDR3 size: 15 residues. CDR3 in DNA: TGTGCCAGCAGCTTTAATAACGACAGGGCGAACATTCAGTACTTC. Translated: CASSFNNDRANIQYF.

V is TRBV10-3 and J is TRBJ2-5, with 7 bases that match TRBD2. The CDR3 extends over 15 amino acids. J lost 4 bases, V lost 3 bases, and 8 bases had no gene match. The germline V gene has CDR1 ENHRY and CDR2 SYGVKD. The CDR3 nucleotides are TGTGCCATCAGTGACGAGGGAGGGCCGAGAGAGACCCAGTACTTC. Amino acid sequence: CAISDEGGPRETQYF.